Below, 6 T cell receptor beta chains from the same sample are listed, as sequenced in a study of STAT5B mutations in CD4+ large granular lymphocyte leukemia. The data were produced by immunoSEQ multiplex PCR, yet TCRdb's version contains in-frame clones alone and is incomplete. The sample records some 21,000 clones, 75% to 85% being singletons. Sequencing was carried out using CD4+ T cells from blood buffy coats. The receptor source for this set is a human donor in good health.

The chain joins TRBV5-4 to TRBJ1-2, with D perhaps TRBD1 (6 bases). Trimming stripped 3 bases from V and 2 bases from J, with 8 bases between. The CDR3 is 13 amino acids. CDR1 and CDR2 (germline): SGHNT, YYREEE (reference sequence). The chain's CDR3 is CASSWDTNYGYTF. The CDR3 DNA follows: TGTGCCAGCAGCTGGGACACGAACTATGGCTACACCTTC.

The J gene is TRBJ1-5, the V gene TRBV29-1; D may be TRBD1 (5 bases). Looked up from germline, CDR1 is SQVTM and CDR2 is ANQGSEA. The V end was cut by 6 bases, the J end by 6 bases, with 15 bases between. The CDR3 extends over 13 amino acids. The CDR3 sequence is CSVIGDPSQPQHF. The CDR3 nucleotides are TGCAGCGTCATTGGGGACCCCAGTCAGCCCCAGCATTTT. Based on the CDR3 plus reference TRBV29-1 and TRBJ1-5, the full variable domain is SAVISQKPSRDICQRGTSLTIQCQVDSQVTMMFWYRQQPGQSLTLIATANQGSEATYESGFVIDKFPISRPNLTFSTLTVSNMSPEDSSIYLCSVIGDPSQPQHFGDGTRLSIL.

The chain carries TRBV20-1 and TRBJ2-1, with 7 bases aligning to TRBD2. In germline, CDR1 is DFQATT, CDR2 SNEGSKA (reference sequence). The CDR3 is made up of 11 amino acids. The V gene end was trimmed by 3 bases and the J gene end by 13 bases; junction bases not matched to a gene: 6. The CDR3 DNA reads as TGCAGTGCTAGCCCTGGGGGACTACAGTTCTTC. It translates to CSASPGGLQFF.

The chain carries TRBV2 and TRBJ2-5; 8 bases are a match to TRBD1. Germline CDR1 reads SNHLY; CDR2 reads FYNNEI. The ends lost 7 bases at V and 2 bases at J; junction bases unmatched: 9. This CDR3 comprises 15 residues. This CDR3 reads CASKYLQGVQETQYF. The CDR3, as DNA: TGTGCCAGCAAATACTTACAGGGGGTTCAAGAGACCCAGTACTTC.

The chain joins TRBV7-2 to TRBJ2-3; 15 nucleotides agree with TRBD2. Germline CDR1 and CDR2: SGHTA and FQGNSA. Trimming removed 5 bases from V and 5 bases from J; junction bases left unmatched: 8. The CDR3 contains 17 residues. CDR3 loop: CASSLGLAGGPEDTQYF. CDR3 DNA sequence: TGTGCCAGCAGCCTTGGACTAGCGGGAGGGCCGGAAGATACGCAGTATTTT.

This chain uses TRBV6-6 with TRBJ2-7, with D tentatively TRBD1 (5 bases). CDR1 is MNHNY and CDR2 is SVGAGI in the germline V gene (reference sequence). The germline V and J ends were trimmed by 5 bases and 2 bases, with 10 bases remaining between them. The CDR3 totals 13 residues. CDR3 coding DNA: TGTGCCAGCAGTCAACAGGCACCCTACGAGCAGTACTTC. This codes for CASSQQAPYEQYF.